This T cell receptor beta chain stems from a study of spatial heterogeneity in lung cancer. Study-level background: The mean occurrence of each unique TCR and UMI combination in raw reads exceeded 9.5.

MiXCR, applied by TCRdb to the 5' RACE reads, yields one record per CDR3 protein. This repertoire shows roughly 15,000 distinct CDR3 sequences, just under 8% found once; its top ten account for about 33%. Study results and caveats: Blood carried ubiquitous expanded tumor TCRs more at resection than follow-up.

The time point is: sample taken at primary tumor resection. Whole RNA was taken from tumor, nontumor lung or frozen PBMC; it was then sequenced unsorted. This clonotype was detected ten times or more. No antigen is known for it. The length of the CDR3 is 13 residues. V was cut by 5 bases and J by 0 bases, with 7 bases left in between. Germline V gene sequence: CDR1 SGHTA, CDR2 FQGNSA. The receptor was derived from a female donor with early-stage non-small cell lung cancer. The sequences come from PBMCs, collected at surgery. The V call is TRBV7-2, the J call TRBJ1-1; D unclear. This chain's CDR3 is CASSPSLNTEAFF. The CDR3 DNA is TGTGCCAGCAGCCCTTCTTTGAACACTGAAGCTTTCTTT. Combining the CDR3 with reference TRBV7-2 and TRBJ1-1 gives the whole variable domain GAGVSQSPSNKVTEKGKDVELRCDPISGHTALYWYRQSLGQGLEFLIYFQGNSAPDKSGLPSDRFSAERTGGSVSTLTIQRTQQEDSAVYLCASSPSLNTEAFFGQGTRLTVV.